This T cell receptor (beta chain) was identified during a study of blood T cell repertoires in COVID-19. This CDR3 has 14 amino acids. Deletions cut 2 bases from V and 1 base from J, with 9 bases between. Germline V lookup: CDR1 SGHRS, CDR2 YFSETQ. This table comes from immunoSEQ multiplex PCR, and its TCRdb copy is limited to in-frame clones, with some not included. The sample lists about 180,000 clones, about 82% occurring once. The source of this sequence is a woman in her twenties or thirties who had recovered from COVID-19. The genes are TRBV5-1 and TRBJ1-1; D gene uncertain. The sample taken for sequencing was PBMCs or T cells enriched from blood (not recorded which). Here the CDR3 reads CASSFGQQNTEAFF. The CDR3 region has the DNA TGCGCCAGCAGCTTTGGGCAGCAGAACACTGAAGCTTTCTTT.